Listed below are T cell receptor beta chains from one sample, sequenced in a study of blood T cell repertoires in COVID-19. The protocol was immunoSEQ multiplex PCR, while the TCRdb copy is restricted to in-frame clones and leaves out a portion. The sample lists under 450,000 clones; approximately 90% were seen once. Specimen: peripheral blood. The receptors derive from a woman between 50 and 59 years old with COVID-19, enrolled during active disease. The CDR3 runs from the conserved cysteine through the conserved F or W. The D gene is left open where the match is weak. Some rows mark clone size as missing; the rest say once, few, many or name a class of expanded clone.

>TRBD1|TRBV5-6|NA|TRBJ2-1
CASRTQGNNEQFF
TGTGCCAGCAGGACACAGGGGAACAATGAGCAGTTCTTC
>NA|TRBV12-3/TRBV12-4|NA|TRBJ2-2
CASRLTGELFF
TGTGCCAGCAGACTTACCGGGGAGCTGTTTTTT
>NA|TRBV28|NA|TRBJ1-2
CASSSRGGPSYGYTF
TGTGCCAGCAGTTCCCGCGGGGGCCCAAGCTATGGCTACACCTTC
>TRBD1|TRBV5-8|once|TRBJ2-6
CASSLAGTGVGANVLTF
TGTGCCAGCAGCTTGGCCGGGACAGGGGTAGGGGCCAACGTCCTGACTTTC
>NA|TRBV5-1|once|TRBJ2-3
CASSDARFTDTQYF
TGCGCCAGCAGCGACGCTAGGTTTACAGATACGCAGTATTTT
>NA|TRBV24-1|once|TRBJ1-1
CATSDFGGTEAFF
TGTGCCACCAGTGATTTTGGGGGGACTGAAGCTTTCTTT
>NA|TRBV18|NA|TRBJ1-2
CASSPIGVESEGYTF
TGTGCCAGCTCACCAATTGGAGTTGAGTCGGAAGGCTACACCTTC
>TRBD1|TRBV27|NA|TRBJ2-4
CASSHRTGNKNIQYF
TGTGCCAGCAGCCACAGGACAGGGAACAAAAACATTCAGTACTTC
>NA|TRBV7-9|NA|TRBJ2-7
CASSLATVPYEQYF
TGTGCCAGCAGCTTAGCAACAGTTCCCTACGAGCAGTACTTC
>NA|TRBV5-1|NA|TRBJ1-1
CASSLDREAFF
TGCGCCAGCAGCTTGGACAGGGAAGCTTTCTTT
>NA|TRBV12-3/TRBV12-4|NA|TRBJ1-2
CASSRQDIDGYTF
TGTGCCAGCAGTAGACAGGATATAGATGGCTACACCTTC
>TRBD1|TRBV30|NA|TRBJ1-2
CAWSTGTGYGYTF
TGTGCCTGGAGTACCGGGACAGGGTATGGCTACACCTTC
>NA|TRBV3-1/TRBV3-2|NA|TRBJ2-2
CASSQSTGELFF
TGTGCCAGCAGCCAATCTACCGGGGAGCTGTTTTTT
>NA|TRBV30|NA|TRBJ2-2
CAWTGANTGELFF
TGTGCCTGGACAGGGGCGAACACCGGGGAGCTGTTTTTT
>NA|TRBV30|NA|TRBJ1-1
CAWSPDPPSGAEAFF
TGTGCCTGGAGTCCGGACCCCCCCAGCGGCGCTGAAGCTTTCTTT
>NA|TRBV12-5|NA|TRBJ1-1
CASGLLGGSAFF
TGTGCTAGTGGTCTCCTCGGGGGTTCAGCTTTCTTT
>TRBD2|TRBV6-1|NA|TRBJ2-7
CASSEVPSGNYEQYF
TGTGCCAGCAGTGAAGTCCCTAGCGGTAACTACGAGCAGTACTTC
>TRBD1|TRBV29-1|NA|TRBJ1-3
CSVTGGWGNTIYF
TGCAGCGTCACAGGGGGTTGGGGAAACACCATATATTTT
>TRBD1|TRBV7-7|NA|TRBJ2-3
CASSLGGQAGADTQYF
TGTGCCAGCAGCTTAGGGGGACAGGCGGGCGCAGATACGCAGTATTTT
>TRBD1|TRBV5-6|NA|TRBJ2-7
CASSLWWDRDSYEQYF
TGTGCCAGCAGCCTTTGGTGGGACAGGGACTCCTACGAGCAGTACTTC
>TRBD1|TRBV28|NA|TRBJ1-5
CASSSPGQGNQPQHF
TGTGCCAGCAGTTCCCCGGGACAGGGGAATCAGCCCCAGCATTTT
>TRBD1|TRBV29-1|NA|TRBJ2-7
CSVELPLRGGAYEQYF
TGCAGCGTCGAACTACCCCTGAGAGGGGGCGCCTACGAGCAGTACTTC
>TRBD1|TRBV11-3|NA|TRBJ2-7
CASSRTGYEQYF
TGTGCCAGCAGCCGGACAGGGTACGAGCAGTACTTC
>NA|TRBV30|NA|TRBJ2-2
CAWSGAQGGELFF
TGTGCCTGGAGTGGGGCGCAGGGCGGGGAGCTGTTTTTT
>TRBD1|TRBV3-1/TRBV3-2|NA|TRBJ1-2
CASSQDERQGPFF
TGTGCCAGCAGCCAAGATGAGCGACAGGGGCCTTTTTTC
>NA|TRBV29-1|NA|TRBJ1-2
CSVGLGDGTF
TGCAGCGTTGGGTTAGGGGATGGCACCTTC
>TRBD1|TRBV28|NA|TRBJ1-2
CASSFLGTDLGYGYTF
TGTGCCAGCAGTTTCCTCGGGACAGACCTGGGGTATGGCTACACCTTC
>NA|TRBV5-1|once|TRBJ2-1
CASSPDSFSYNEQFF
TGCGCCAGCAGCCCTGACTCGTTCTCCTACAATGAGCAGTTCTTC
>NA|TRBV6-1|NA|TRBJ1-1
CASSDFGSDTEAFF
TGTGCCAGCAGTGATTTTGGGAGCGACACTGAAGCTTTCTTT
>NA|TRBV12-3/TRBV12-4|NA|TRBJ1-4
CAILGGTNEKLFF
TGTGCCATCCTGGGAGGGACTAATGAAAAACTGTTTTTT
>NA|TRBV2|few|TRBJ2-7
CASTRDFDVYEQYF
TGTGCCAGCACCAGGGACTTCGACGTCTACGAGCAGTACTTC
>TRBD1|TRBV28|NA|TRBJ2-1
CASSLVPGQGYNEQFF
TGTGCCAGCAGTTTAGTCCCGGGACAGGGGTACAATGAGCAGTTCTTC
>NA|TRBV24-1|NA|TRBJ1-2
CATSDPSDGYTF
TGTGCCACCAGTGACCCCAGCGATGGCTACACCTTC
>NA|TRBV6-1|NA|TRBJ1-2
CASSEGHAYGYTF
TGTGCCAGCAGTGAAGGACACGCCTATGGCTACACCTTC
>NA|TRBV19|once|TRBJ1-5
CASTYAGAATNQPQHF
TGTGCCAGTACCTACGCAGGCGCCGCCACCAATCAGCCCCAGCATTTT
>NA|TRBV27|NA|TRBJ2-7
CASQAVAHTAASNEQYF
TGTGCCAGCCAGGCTGTGGCACACACGGCCGCGTCAAACGAGCAGTACTTC
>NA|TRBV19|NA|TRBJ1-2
CASRELWVGGYTF
TGTGCCAGTAGAGAACTCTGGGTCGGGGGCTACACCTTC
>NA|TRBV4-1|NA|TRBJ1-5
CASSPEVQGYSNQPQHF
TGCGCCAGCAGCCCAGAGGTCCAGGGGTATAGCAATCAGCCCCAGCATTTT
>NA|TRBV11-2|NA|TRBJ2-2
CASSLGRTGELFF
TGTGCCAGCAGCCTAGGTAGAACCGGGGAGCTGTTTTTT
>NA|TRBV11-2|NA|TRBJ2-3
CASSLDVISVRTDTQYF
TGTGCCAGCAGCTTAGATGTTATCTCGGTGAGGACAGATACGCAGTATTTT
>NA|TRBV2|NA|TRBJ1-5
CASRGRVYSNQPQHF
TGTGCCAGCAGGGGCCGAGTTTATAGCAATCAGCCCCAGCATTTT
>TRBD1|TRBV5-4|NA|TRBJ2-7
CASSERQGPTYEQYF
TGTGCCAGCAGCGAAAGACAGGGCCCCACCTACGAGCAGTACTTC
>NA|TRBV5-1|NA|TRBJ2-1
CASSLLQVGNEQFF
TGCGCCAGCAGCTTGCTACAGGTGGGCAATGAGCAGTTCTTC
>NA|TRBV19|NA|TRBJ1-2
CASNPGGNYGYTF
TGTGCCAGTAATCCGGGAGGGAACTATGGCTACACCTTC
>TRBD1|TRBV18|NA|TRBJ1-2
CASSSTGSNYGYTF
TGTGCCAGCTCATCGACAGGGAGTAACTATGGCTACACCTTC
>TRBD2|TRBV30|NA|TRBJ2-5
CAWSVLGYSGRETQYF
TGTGCCTGGAGTGTACTTGGATATAGCGGGCGAGAGACCCAGTACTTC
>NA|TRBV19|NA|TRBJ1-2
CASSSGQTTAHTF
TGTGCCAGTAGCTCCGGACAGACCACCGCCCACACCTTC
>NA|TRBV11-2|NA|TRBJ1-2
CASSSGPNYGYTF
TGTGCCAGCAGCTCAGGTCCCAACTATGGCTACACCTTC
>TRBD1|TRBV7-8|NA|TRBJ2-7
CASSSHRGPYEQYF
TGTGCCAGCAGCTCCCACAGGGGCCCCTACGAGCAGTACTTC
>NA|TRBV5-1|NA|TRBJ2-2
CASSFGNRAGELFF
TGCGCCAGCAGCTTCGGGAATAGGGCCGGGGAGCTGTTTTTT
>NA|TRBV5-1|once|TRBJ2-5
CASFRDTKETQYF
TGCGCCAGCTTCCGGGACACTAAAGAGACCCAGTACTTC
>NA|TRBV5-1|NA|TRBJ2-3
CASSLSRVADTQYF
TGCGCCAGCAGCTTATCCAGGGTAGCAGATACGCAGTATTTT
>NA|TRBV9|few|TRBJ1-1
CASSATEATEAFF
TGTGCCAGCAGCGCTACTGAGGCCACTGAAGCTTTCTTT
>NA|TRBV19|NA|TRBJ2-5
CASSRADSGPQETQYF
TGTGCCAGTAGTAGGGCTGACAGCGGGCCCCAAGAGACCCAGTACTTC
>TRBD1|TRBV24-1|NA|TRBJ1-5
CATSDWTGSQPQHF
TGTGCCACCAGTGATTGGACAGGGTCGCAGCCCCAGCATTTT
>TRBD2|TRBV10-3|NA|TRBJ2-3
CAIALRGGSTDTQYF
TGTGCCATCGCCCTCCGCGGGGGGAGCACAGATACGCAGTATTTT
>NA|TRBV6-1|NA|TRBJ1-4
CASSEQANPEKLFF
TGTGCCAGCAGCGAACAGGCGAATCCTGAAAAACTGTTTTTT
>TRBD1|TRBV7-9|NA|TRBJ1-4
CASRRDREGEKLFF
TGTGCCAGCAGAAGGGACAGGGAAGGGGAAAAACTGTTTTTT
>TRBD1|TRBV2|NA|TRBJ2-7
CASSGVPGQVGYEQYF
TGTGCCAGCAGTGGTGTTCCGGGACAGGTAGGGTACGAGCAGTACTTC
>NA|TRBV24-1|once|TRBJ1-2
CATSSGSNGYTF
TGTGCCACCAGTTCAGGTAGTAATGGCTACACCTTC